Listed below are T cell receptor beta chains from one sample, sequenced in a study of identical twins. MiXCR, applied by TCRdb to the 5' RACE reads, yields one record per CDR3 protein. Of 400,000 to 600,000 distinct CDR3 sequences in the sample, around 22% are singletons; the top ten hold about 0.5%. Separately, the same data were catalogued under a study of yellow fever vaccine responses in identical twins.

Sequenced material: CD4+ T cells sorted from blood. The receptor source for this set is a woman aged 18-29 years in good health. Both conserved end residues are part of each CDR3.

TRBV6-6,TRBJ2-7,CASRTGTLQYF
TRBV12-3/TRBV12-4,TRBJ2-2,CASGRQGGSTGELFF
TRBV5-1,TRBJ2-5,CASQGQQETQYF
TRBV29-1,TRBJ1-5,CSAVTGGVGQPQHF
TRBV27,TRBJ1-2,CASSFRGSDGYTF
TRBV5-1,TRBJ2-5,CASSRLQNQETQYF
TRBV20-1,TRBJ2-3,CSASWDYGQYF
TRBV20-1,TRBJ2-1,CSARDLGVPNEQFF
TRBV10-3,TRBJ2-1,CAISALAGGGNEQFF
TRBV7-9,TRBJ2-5,CASSETGLEETQYF
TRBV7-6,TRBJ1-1,CASSLGSGSNTEAFF
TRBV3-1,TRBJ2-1,CASSQDVDRVYNEQFF
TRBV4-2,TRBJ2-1,CASSQATSGGAGNNEQFF
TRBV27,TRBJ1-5,CASSLSRPQGLGQPQHF
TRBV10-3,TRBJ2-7,CAISESQKYEQYF
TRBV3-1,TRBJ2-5,CASSLSDRGRQETQYF
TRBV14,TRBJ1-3,CASSQSIGASGNTIYF
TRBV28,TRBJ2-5,CASSAPDRETQYF
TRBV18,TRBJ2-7,CASSLQGQGADEQYF
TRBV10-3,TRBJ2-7,CAIWAGEGYEQYF
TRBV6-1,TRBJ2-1,CASTTTGLGASNEQFF
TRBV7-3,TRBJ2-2,CASSPHTGELFF
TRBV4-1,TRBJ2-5,CASSQVTAGQETQYF
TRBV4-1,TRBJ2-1,CASSQDVGRASNEQFF
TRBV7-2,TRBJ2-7,CASSRVPVYEQYF
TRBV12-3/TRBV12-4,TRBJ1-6,CASNRGSYNSPLHF
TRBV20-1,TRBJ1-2,CSASLQGSANYGYTF
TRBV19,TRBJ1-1,CASSYRTVNTEAFF
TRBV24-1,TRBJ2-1,CATSDLVNSGSNEQFF
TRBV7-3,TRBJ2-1,CASSLPGSGSSEQFF
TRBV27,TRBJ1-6,CASSFGGQLNSPLHF
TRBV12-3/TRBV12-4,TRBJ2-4,CASSWLAGSLLAKNIQYF
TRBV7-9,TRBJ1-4,CASKRGVNEKLFF
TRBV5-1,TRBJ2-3,CASSLVTDTDTQYF
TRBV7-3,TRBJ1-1,CASSPGPSNTEAFF
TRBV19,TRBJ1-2,CASSPAGGAIGYTF
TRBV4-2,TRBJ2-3,CASSQGETSGNLAQYF
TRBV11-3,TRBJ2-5,CASSPPRQETQYF
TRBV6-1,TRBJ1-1,CASGAGRILDTEAFF
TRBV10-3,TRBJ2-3,CAISESGFTDTQYF
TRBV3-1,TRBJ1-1,CASSRDRDRSEAFF
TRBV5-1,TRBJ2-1,CASSSTSGGVYNEQFF
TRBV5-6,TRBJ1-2,CASTTPRDLWTNYGYTF
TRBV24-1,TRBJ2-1,CATSDLLNEQFF
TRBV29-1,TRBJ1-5,CSVLDRGSPGNQPQHF